This TCR beta chain was captured in a study of shared clonotypes between healthy human individuals. Study information: The people who gave samples were two women and a few men aged 18 to 49.

With respect to this clone: A far larger clone is a single base away, which makes a read error likely.

In the source study's methods: ImmunoSEQ gave junction-only sequences without quality scores, so filtering differed. Method: immunoSEQ multiplex PCR; TCRdb's copy keeps in-frame clones and lacks some. V and J calls and clone size are given by that table; D and trimming were obtained from the DNA. The repertoire holds 450,000 to 500,000 clones, with around 78% as singletons. CDR1 is SGHRS, CDR2 YFSETQ, per germline. V shed 4 bases and J 3 bases; nucleotides not matched to a gene: 2. There are 13 residues in the CDR3. The chain carries TRBV5-1 and TRBJ1-2; 8 nucleotides agree with TRBD1. The source is a woman aged 40 to 50 in good health. Some clones in this sample may be carry-over from other donors' samples. The sample taken for sequencing was PBMCs. The CDR3 bases are TGCGCCAGCAGCCAACAGGGGGACTATGGCTACACCTTC. Residues: CASSQQGDYGYTF.